This TCR beta chain emerged from a study of response to subunit inactivated influenza vaccine. Study findings and constraints: The authors suggested that few new T cells are recruited per seasonal influenza vaccination.

The length of the CDR3 is 17 residues. Germline V gene data show CDR1 as SGHDT and CDR2 as YYEEEE. The V gene end was trimmed by 4 bases and the J gene end by 3 bases; junction bases not matched to a gene: 9. This clonotype was seen repeatedly, ten times or more. The target antigen is unknown. One entry per CDR3 protein results from TCRdb running MiXCR on the RT-PCR reads. The sample shows under 550,000 distinct CDR3 sequences, 6% to 9% of them seen only once. This sample comprised PBMCs from blood, obtained approximately 25 months after vaccination. The TCR sequence derives from a man in his fifties or sixties who received an inactivated influenza vaccine. The rearrangement joins TRBV5-6 to TRBJ2-1, with 11 bases matching TRBD1. As DNA, the CDR3 is TGTGCCAGCAGCCGCACGCGGGACAGGGGGAACTACAATGAGCAGTTCTTC. Encoded protein: CASSRTRDRGNYNEQFF.